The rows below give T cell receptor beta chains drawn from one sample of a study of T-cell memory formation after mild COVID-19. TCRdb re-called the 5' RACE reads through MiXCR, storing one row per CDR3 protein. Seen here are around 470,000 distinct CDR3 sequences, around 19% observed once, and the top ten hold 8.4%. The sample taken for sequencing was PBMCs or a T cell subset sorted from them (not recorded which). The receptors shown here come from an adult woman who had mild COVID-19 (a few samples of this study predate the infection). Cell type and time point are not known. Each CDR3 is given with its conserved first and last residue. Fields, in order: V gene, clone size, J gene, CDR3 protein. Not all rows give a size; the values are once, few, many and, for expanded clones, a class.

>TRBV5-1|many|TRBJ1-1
CASSLVANSNTEAFF
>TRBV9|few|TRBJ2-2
CASSVAPGEGELFF
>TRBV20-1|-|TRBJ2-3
CSARLDTDTQYF
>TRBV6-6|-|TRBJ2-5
CASSYPQETQYF
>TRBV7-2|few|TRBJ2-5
CASSSVSVTLLETQYF
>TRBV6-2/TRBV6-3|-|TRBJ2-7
CASKRTSGSYEQYF
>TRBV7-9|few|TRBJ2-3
CASSLVESSRYF
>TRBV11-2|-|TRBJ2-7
CASSPNPGEQYF
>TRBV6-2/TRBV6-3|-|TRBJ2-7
CASSYSTGQGDYEQYF
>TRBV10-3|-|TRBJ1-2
CAISPDREYGYTF
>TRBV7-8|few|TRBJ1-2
CASSPAGPANYGYTF
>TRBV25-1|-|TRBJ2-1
CASSDVGGAVNEQFF
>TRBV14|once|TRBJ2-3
CASSPPQRTSRDTQYF
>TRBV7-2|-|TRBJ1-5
CASSLGTGPGPQHF
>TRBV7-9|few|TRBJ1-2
CASSLSITLGYTF
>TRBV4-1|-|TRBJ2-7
CASSHPVSGGFYEQYF
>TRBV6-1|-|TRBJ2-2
CASSADRGRGTGELFF
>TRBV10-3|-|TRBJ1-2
CAIRSDSSGYGYTF